Sequencing of this T cell receptor (beta chain) was carried out in a study of vaccination effects on CD4 cells after COVID-19. About this clone itself: Its antigen is not identified.

The V segment lost 0 bases and the J segment 10 bases; nucleotides outside the gene matches: 9. This CDR3 has 16 residues. The germline gives CDR1 SGHRS, CDR2 YFSETQ. Assay: immunoSEQ multiplex PCR; the TCRdb copy retains only in-frame clones and omits some. The sample yields tens of thousands of clones, 74% seen once. Expansion of antigen-specific CD4+ T cells with viral peptide pools was carried out by the ViraFEST assay before sequencing. Culturing for around ten days preceded CD4+ T cell isolation. The cohort was immunized with two doses of either the BNT162b2 or mRNA-1273 vaccine. The sample here was CD4+ T cells from PBMCs cultured with HCoV-229E spike peptides, taken after COVID-19 vaccination. This chain joins TRBV5-1 and TRBJ2-3, with 12 bases fitting TRBD2. This sequence was found in a human donor who received a COVID-19 vaccine. The CDR3 sequence is CASSLGGTSGFNPQYF. The DNA for the CDR3 is TGCGCCAGCAGCTTGGGGGGGACTAGCGGGTTTAACCCGCAGTATTTT.